Below, 8 T cell receptor beta chains from the same sample are listed, as sequenced in a study of CD8 T cells in Susac syndrome. The RNA input was roughly 0.45 to 1 ug, and it was reverse transcribed with random hexamers. TCRdb re-derived calls from the immunoSEQ multiplex PCR reads in MiXCR, one entry per CDR3 protein. The profile shows some 180,000 distinct CDR3 sequences, approximately 94% of them singletons. Sequencing was carried out using CD4+ T cells from PBMCs. The receptors stem from a human donor in good health.

J is TRBJ2-7 and V is TRBV24-1; TRBD1 might be the D (5 bases). The CDR3 contains 13 residues. Germline lookup yields CDR1 KGHDR and CDR2 SFDVKD. Trimming cost V 6 bases and J 0 bases, with 8 bases left between them. CDR3 protein: CATSKGSSYEQYF. The CDR3 region has the DNA TGTGCCACCAGTAAGGGGTCCTCCTACGAGCAGTACTTC.

This chain connects TRBV20-1 to TRBJ2-7; 10 nucleotides agree with TRBD2. Trimming took 0 bases from V and 2 from J; bases not matched to a gene: 1. The CDR3 loop spans 14 amino acids. Germline CDR1 DFQATT, CDR2 SNEGSKA (reference sequence). The CDR3 nucleotides are TGCAGTGCTAGAGATCTAGCGGGGGCCTACGAGCAGTACTTC. Amino acid sequence: CSARDLAGAYEQYF.

V is TRBV5-1 and J is TRBJ2-3, with 8 positions matching TRBD2. Unmatched junction bases numbered 11, after V lost 5 bases and J lost 6 bases. Looked up from germline, CDR1 is SGHRS and CDR2 is YFSETQ. CDR3 length equals 15 residues. The CDR3 loop is CASRRGAGVVDTQYF. The CDR3 DNA is TGCGCCAGCAGGAGGGGAGCGGGAGTGGTGGATACGCAGTATTTT. Together with reference TRBV5-1 and TRBJ2-3, the CDR3 gives the full variable domain: KAGVTQTPRYLIKTRGQQVTLSCSPISGHRSVSWYQQTPGQGLQFLFEYFSETQRNKGNFPGRFSGRQFSNSRSEMNVSTLELGDSALYLCASRRGAGVVDTQYFGPGTRLTVL.

The V call is TRBV18, the J call TRBJ2-7; D is uncertain. Germline lookup yields CDR1 KGHSH and CDR2 LQKENI. This CDR3 has 15 amino acids. Trimming cost V 3 bases and J 1 base, with 13 bases left between them. CDR3 sequence (DNA): TGTGCCAGCTCACCCACAGAAAAATTGTCCTACGAGCAGTACTTC. Its protein is CASSPTEKLSYEQYF.

On this clonotype itself: The junction departs from the called germline gene at one end, perhaps through a read error. The chain joins TRBV3-1 to TRBJ2-7, with D uncertain. This CDR3 has 9 residues. Germline assignment: CDR1 LGHDT and CDR2 YNNKEL (reference sequence). CDR3 coding DNA: TGTGCCAGCAGCCAGCGGACGTCCTTC. Translated: CASSQRTSF.

The chain has TRBV7-3 and TRBJ1-1; no reliable D call. Germline CDR1 is SGHTA and CDR2 is FQGTGA. Between the trimmed V and J ends, which lost 0 bases and 5 bases, there was a span of 7 bases. The CDR3 contains 13 residues. The CDR3 bases are TGTGCCAGCAGCTTAACTAAGGAAACTGAAGCTTTCTTT. Translation gives CASSLTKETEAFF.

The J gene is TRBJ2-7, the V gene TRBV12-3 or TRBV12-4, with 8 bases matching TRBD1. The CDR3 contains 13 residues. V gave up 7 bases and J gave up 3 bases; unmatched junction bases: 5. CDR3 sequence (DNA): TGTGCCAGCACCTCTGACAGGGGCTACGAGCAGTACTTC. As protein: CASTSDRGYEQYF.

The chain carries TRBV5-1 and TRBJ1-1; possible D gene TRBD1, 5 bases. Looked up from germline, CDR1 is SGHRS and CDR2 is YFSETQ. V was shortened by 6 bases and J by 3 bases, with 12 bases between the two germline ends. The CDR3 length is 13 residues. This CDR3 is CASTRLGDTEAFF. In DNA, the CDR3 is TGCGCCAGCACTCGCTTAGGGGACACTGAAGCTTTCTTT.